This T cell receptor beta chain originates from a study of shared clonotypes between healthy human individuals. V was cut by 2 bases and J by 3 bases, with 14 bases left in between. Germline CDR1 MNHNS, CDR2 SASEGT. CDR3 length: 15 residues. The deep-level immunoSEQ assay was used. Using ten immunoSEQ deep assay plates, investigators sequenced unsorted PBMC DNA. As originally analysed: Filtering differed since immunoSEQ provided only junctions, with no quality scores. Clones were read by immunoSEQ multiplex PCR, and TCRdb kept only the in-frame ones, dropping some. The D gene and trimming were derived from the DNA, and the V and J assignments and clone size from that table. The table has about 600,000 clones, just over 75% seen once.

V is TRBV6-1 and J is TRBJ2-7; the D gene is possibly TRBD1 (6 bases). The sequenced sample was PBMCs. This clonotype originated in a woman in her 40s in good health. Some clones in this sample may be carry-over from other donors' samples. CDR3 DNA: TGTGCCAGCAGTGAAAGAAGGGGGATAGACTACGAGCAGTACTTC. It codes for CASSERRGIDYEQYF.